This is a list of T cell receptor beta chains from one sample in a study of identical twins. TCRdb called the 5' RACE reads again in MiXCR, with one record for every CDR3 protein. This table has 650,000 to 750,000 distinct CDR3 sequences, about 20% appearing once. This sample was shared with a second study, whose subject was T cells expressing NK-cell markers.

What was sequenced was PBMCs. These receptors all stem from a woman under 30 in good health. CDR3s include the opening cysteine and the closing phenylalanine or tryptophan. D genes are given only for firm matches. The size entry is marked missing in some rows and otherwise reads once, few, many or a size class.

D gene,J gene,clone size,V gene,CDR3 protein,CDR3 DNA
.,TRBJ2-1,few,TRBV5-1,CASISDSSYNEQFF,TGCGCCAGCATATCGGACAGCTCCTACAATGAGCAGTTCTTC
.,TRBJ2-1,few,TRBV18,CASSLQGEQFF,TGTGCCAGCTCACTCCAGGGAGAGCAGTTCTTC
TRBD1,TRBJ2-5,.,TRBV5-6,CASSSKTGGGKTQYF,TGTGCCAGCAGCTCGAAGACAGGGGGCGGGAAGACCCAGTACTTC
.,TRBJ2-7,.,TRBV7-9,CASSFLSPSNEQYF,TGTGCCAGCAGCTTCCTTTCCCCTTCGAACGAGCAGTACTTC
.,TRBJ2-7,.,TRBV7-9,CASSLGAGREGEQYF,TGTGCCAGCAGCTTAGGGGCTGGCAGGGAAGGCGAGCAGTACTTC
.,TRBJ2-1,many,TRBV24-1,CATSEKSRFGNEQFF,TGTGCCACCAGTGAGAAATCACGGTTCGGCAATGAGCAGTTCTTC
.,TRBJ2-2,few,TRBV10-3,CAIRTSTGELFF,TGTGCCATCAGGACTTCTACCGGGGAGCTGTTTTTT
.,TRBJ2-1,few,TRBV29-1,CSVAIWNEQFF,TGCAGCGTTGCGATCTGGAATGAGCAGTTCTTC
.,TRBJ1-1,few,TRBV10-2,CASSRIGTEAFF,TGCGCCAGCAGCCGGATAGGAACTGAAGCTTTCTTT
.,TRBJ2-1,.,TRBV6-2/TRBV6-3,CASSYLEPYNEQFF,TGTGCCAGCAGTTATCTGGAACCTTACAATGAGCAGTTCTTC
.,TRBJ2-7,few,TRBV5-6,CASSAQGDTYYEQYF,TGTGCCAGCAGCGCCCAGGGAGACACCTACTACGAGCAGTACTTC
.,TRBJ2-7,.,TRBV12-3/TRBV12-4,CASSYLLASEQYF,TGTGCCAGCAGTTATTTGCTAGCGAGCGAGCAGTACTTC
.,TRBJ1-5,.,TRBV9,CASSEGPSNQPQHF,TGTGCCAGCAGTGAGGGGCCCAGCAATCAGCCCCAGCATTTT
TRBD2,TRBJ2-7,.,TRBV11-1,CASSSRTSGRGSSYEQYF,TGTGCCAGCAGCTCCAGGACTAGCGGGAGGGGAAGCTCCTACGAGCAGTACTTC
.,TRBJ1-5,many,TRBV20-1,CSARGGLVGSNQPQHF,TGCAGTGCTAGAGGGGGCCTGGTGGGTAGCAATCAGCCCCAGCATTTT
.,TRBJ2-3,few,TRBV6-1,CASSPGWGPDTQYF,TGTGCCAGCAGCCCGGGGTGGGGCCCAGATACGCAGTATTTT
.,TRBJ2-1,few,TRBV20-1,CSAPLDEQFF,TGCAGTGCCCCGTTGGATGAGCAGTTCTTC
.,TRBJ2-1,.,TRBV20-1,CSARDVGQGPYNEQFF,TGCAGTGCTAGAGATGTGGGACAAGGCCCCTACAATGAGCAGTTCTTC
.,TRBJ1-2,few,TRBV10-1,CASSESTRSGYTF,TGCGCCAGCAGTGAGTCGACTCGTAGTGGCTACACCTTC
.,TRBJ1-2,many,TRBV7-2,CASSLRLGGVSGYGYTF,TGTGCCAGCAGCTTAAGACTAGGAGGGGTTAGTGGCTATGGCTACACCTTC
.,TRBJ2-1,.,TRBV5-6,CASSFARNYNEQFF,TGTGCCAGCAGCTTCGCACGGAACTACAATGAGCAGTTCTTC
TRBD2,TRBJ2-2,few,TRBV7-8,CASSLLPSGRAKLNTGELFF,TGTGCCAGCAGCTTACTCCCCAGCGGGAGGGCCAAGTTGAACACCGGGGAGCTGTTTTTT
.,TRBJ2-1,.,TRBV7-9,CASSPRTWDNNEQFF,TGTGCCAGCAGCCCAAGAACCTGGGACAACAATGAGCAGTTCTTC
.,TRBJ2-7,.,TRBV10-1,CASSPEGTASSYEQYF,TGCGCCAGCAGTCCCGAGGGGACGGCGAGCTCCTACGAGCAGTACTTC
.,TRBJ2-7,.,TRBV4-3,CASSQEAWAPSYEQYF,TGCGCCAGCAGCCAAGAGGCATGGGCTCCCTCCTACGAGCAGTACTTC
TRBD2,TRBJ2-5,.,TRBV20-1,CSAYARLAGVKETQYF,TGCAGTGCTTATGCCCGACTAGCGGGAGTTAAAGAGACCCAGTACTTC
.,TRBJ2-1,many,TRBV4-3,CASSQERRKRAYNEQFF,TGCGCCAGCAGCCAAGAGCGGAGGAAGCGGGCCTACAATGAGCAGTTCTTC
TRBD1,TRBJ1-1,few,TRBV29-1,CSVNRGDTEAFF,TGCAGCGTCAACAGGGGTGACACTGAAGCTTTCTTT
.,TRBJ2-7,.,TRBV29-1,CSAESQGNEQYF,TGCAGCGCCGAATCCCAGGGGAACGAGCAGTACTTC
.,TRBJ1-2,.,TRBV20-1,CSANSWGGYTF,TGCAGTGCTAATAGCTGGGGTGGCTACACCTTC
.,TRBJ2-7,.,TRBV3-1,CASSPDPHWEQYF,TGTGCCAGCAGCCCCGACCCCCATTGGGAGCAGTACTTC
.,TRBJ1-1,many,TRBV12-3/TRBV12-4,CASSLVQNTEAFF,TGTGCCAGCAGCTTAGTACAGAACACTGAAGCTTTCTTT
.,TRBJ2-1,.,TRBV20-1,CSAISADSISYNEQFF,TGCAGTGCCATTTCCGCGGACTCGATCTCCTACAATGAGCAGTTCTTC
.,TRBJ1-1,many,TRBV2,CASSDANTEAFF,TGTGCCAGCAGTGACGCCAACACTGAAGCTTTCTTT
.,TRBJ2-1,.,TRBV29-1,CSARELRSYNEQFF,TGCAGCGCCCGGGAGTTACGATCCTACAATGAGCAGTTCTTC
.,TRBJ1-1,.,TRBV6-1,CASSDLTTRRNTEAFF,TGTGCCAGCAGTGACCTTACAACGCGAAGAAACACTGAAGCTTTCTTT
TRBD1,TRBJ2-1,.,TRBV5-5,CASSFDTGVSYNEQFF,TGTGCCAGCAGTTTCGATACAGGGGTTTCCTACAATGAGCAGTTCTTC
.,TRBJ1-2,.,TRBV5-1,CASSLDLGTYGYTF,TGCGCCAGCAGCTTGGATCTCGGGACCTATGGCTACACCTTC
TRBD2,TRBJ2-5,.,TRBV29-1,CSVEDLRGEETQYF,TGCAGCGTTGAAGATCTGCGGGGGGAAGAGACCCAGTACTTC
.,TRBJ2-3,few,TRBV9,CASSPDVDTQYF,TGTGCCAGCAGCCCTGATGTGGATACGCAGTATTTT
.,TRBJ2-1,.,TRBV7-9,CASSLGRVPDEQFF,TGTGCCAGCAGCTTAGGCAGGGTGCCGGATGAGCAGTTCTTC
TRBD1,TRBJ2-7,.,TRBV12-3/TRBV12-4,CASSPRDRPNSYEQYF,TGTGCCAGCAGTCCACGGGACAGACCCAACTCCTACGAGCAGTACTTC
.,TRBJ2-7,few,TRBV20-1,CSANGQNYEQYF,TGCAGTGCTAATGGGCAAAACTACGAGCAGTACTTC
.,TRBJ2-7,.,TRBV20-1,CSASRSAFAYEQYF,TGCAGTGCTAGCAGGTCGGCGTTTGCCTACGAGCAGTACTTC
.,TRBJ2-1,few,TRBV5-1,CASSWSGPGTYNEQFF,TGCGCCAGCAGCTGGTCCGGGCCGGGGACCTACAATGAGCAGTTCTTC
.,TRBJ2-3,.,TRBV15,CATSRARTETDTQYF,TGTGCCACCAGCAGAGCCAGGACGGAAACAGATACGCAGTATTTT
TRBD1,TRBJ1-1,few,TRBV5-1,CASSVNRGSTEAFF,TGCGCCAGCAGCGTGAACAGGGGAAGCACTGAAGCTTTCTTT